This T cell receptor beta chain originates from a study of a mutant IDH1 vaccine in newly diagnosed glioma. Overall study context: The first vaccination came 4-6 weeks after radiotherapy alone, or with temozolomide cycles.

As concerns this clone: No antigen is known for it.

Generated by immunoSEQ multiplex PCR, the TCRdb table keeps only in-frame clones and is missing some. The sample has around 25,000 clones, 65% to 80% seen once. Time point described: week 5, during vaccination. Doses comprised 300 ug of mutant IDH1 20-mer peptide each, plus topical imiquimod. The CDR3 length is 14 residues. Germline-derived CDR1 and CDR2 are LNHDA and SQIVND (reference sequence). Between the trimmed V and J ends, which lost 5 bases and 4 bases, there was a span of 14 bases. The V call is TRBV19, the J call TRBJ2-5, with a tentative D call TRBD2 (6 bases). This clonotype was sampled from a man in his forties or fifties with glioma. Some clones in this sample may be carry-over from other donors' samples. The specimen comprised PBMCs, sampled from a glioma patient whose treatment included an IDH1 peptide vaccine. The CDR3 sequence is CASSPPGSRETQYF. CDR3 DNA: TGTGCCAGTAGTCCCCCCGGGAGTCGAGAGACCCAGTACTTC.